This TCR beta chain was captured in a study of T cells after yellow fever vaccination. On the study more broadly: When fractions had low cell numbers, they were prepared with SMART-Seq v4 Ultra Low Input. Study-wide findings and caveats: There was a possibility that FACS-sorted repertoires contained abundant clonotypes contaminating from the bulk population. The booster saw the reappearance of most primary-vaccination clones (roughly 95% CD4, around 88% CD8).

UMIs were added to TCR cDNA along with a universal primer site when it was made by 5'RACE template switching. MiXCR, run by TCRdb on the 5' RACE reads, gives a single entry per CDR3 protein. The sample consists of about 130,000 distinct CDR3 sequences, roughly 8.2% of them appearing once. Germline CDR1 reads SGHVS; CDR2 reads FQNEAQ. The CDR3 is made up of 15 amino acids. Trimming at V came to 5 bases and at J to 10 bases, leaving 9 bases not matched to a gene. This clonotype occurred many times. Its antigen remains unknown. This receptor was taken from a young man who received the YFV17D yellow fever vaccine. The chain recombines TRBV7-8 with TRBJ2-1; 12 nucleotides agree with TRBD2. The sample here was CD8+ T cells sorted from PBMCs, taken on the day of the yellow fever booster vaccination. Here the CDR3 DNA reads TGTGCCAGCAGCGTAACTAGCGGGGGGATCCGGGAGCAGTTCTTC. This gives the protein CASSVTSGGIREQFF. Variable domain in full (rest from reference TRBV7-8 and TRBJ2-1): GAGVSQSPRYKVAKRGQDVALRCDPISGHVSLFWYQQALGQGPEFLTYFQNEAQLDKSGLPSDRFFAERPEGSVSTLKIQRTQQEDSAVYLCASSVTSGGIREQFFGPGTRLTVL.